This T cell receptor beta chain was retrieved from a study of CD8 T cells in Susac syndrome. The V gene's germline CDR1 is LGHDT and CDR2 YNNKEL (reference sequence). The ends lost 4 bases at V and 8 bases at J; junction bases unmatched: 10. The CDR3 is made up of 14 amino acids. Random hexamers served to reverse transcribe roughly 0.5 to 1 ug RNA. The CDR3 of TCR beta was amplified by immunoSEQ multiplex PCR across 54 Vbeta and 13 Jbeta. TCRdb recomputed calls from the immunoSEQ multiplex PCR reads with MiXCR, one row per CDR3 protein. The sample includes 250,000 or so distinct CDR3 sequences, about 93% seen only once; the top ten take around 0.07%. Negative isolation yielded CD4+ and CD8+ T cells, and FACS enriched TEMRA cells.

This receptor was taken from a human donor with multiple sclerosis. The V call is TRBV3-1, the J call TRBJ1-2; 7 nucleotides match TRBD1. The sample comprised CD4+ T cells from PBMCs. CDR3 region: CASSRGQRNLGYTF. The DNA for the CDR3 is TGTGCCAGCAGCCGGGGACAGCGGAACCTGGGCTACACCTTC. Variable domain in full (rest from reference TRBV3-1 and TRBJ1-2): DTAVSQTPKYLVTQMGNDKSIKCEQNLGHDTMYWYKQDSKKFLKIMFSYNNKELIINETVPNRFSPKSPDKAHLNLHINSLELGDSAVYFCASSRGQRNLGYTFGSGTRLTVV.